Listed below are T cell receptor beta chains from one sample, sequenced in a study of CD8 T cells in Susac syndrome. TCRdb ran MiXCR on the immunoSEQ multiplex PCR reads and lists one entry per CDR3 protein. The table lists 150,000 to 200,000 distinct CDR3 sequences, 94% of them singletons, with about 0.1% in the top ten. Material: CD4+ T cells from PBMCs. All receptors derive from a human donor with multiple sclerosis. The CDR3 runs from the conserved cysteine through the conserved F or W. A D gene is named only where the DNA matches it firmly. Clone size is stated in some rows and not others, as once, few, many or a class when expanded.

j_call	d_call	clone_size	v_call	cdr3_aa	cdr3_nt
TRBJ1-1	NA	NA	TRBV14	CASRKSKGTLNTEAFF	TGTGCCAGCAGAAAGTCCAAGGGTACGTTGAACACTGAAGCTTTCTTT
TRBJ1-1	TRBD1	once	TRBV11-2	CASSSYRGLGTEAFF	TGTGCCAGCAGCTCGTACAGGGGGCTGGGCACTGAAGCTTTCTTT
TRBJ2-2	NA	NA	TRBV10-3	CAISESYNGELFF	TGTGCCATCAGTGAGTCGTATAACGGGGAGCTGTTTTTT
TRBJ2-1	NA	NA	TRBV19	CASSMGRSGYNEQFF	TGTGCCAGTAGTATGGGCAGGAGTGGGTACAATGAGCAGTTCTTC
TRBJ2-3	TRBD1	once	TRBV30	CALTGKSTDTQYF	TGTGCCCTGACAGGGAAGAGCACAGATACGCAGTATTTT
TRBJ2-5	NA	NA	TRBV29-1	CSVEASQETQYF	TGCAGCGTTGAAGCGAGCCAAGAGACCCAGTACTTC
TRBJ2-1	TRBD2	NA	TRBV3-1	CASSPRTRRVEQFF	TGTGCCAGCAGCCCCCGGACTAGACGCGTTGAGCAGTTCTTC
TRBJ1-5	NA	few	TRBV19	CASQWEGNQPQHF	TGTGCCAGTCAGTGGGAAGGCAATCAGCCCCAGCATTTT
TRBJ2-2	TRBD2	NA	TRBV4-1	CASSQVGGRAEELFF	TGCGCCAGCAGCCAAGTCGGAGGGAGGGCCGAGGAGCTGTTTTTT
TRBJ2-7	NA	NA	TRBV20-1	CSARVVSNYEQYF	TGCAGTGCTCGAGTAGTCTCTAACTACGAGCAGTACTTC
TRBJ2-1	TRBD2	NA	TRBV7-6	CASSLTSGRMDEQFF	TGTGCCAGCAGCTTAACTAGCGGGAGAATGGATGAGCAGTTCTTC
TRBJ1-3	NA	NA	TRBV6-5	CASSYRHQGSPRGNTIYF	TGTGCCAGCAGTTACCGTCATCAGGGTTCCCCTCGTGGAAACACCATATATTTT
TRBJ1-5	TRBD1	NA	TRBV20-1	CSAPGVGQLNQPQHF	TGCAGTGCTCCGGGCGTGGGACAGCTCAATCAGCCCCAGCATTTT
TRBJ1-2	TRBD1	NA	TRBV5-4	CASSPTGEIYGYTF	TGTGCCAGCAGTCCTACAGGGGAGATCTATGGCTACACCTTC
TRBJ1-2	NA	NA	TRBV3-1	CASSPRRTADYGYTF	TGTGCCAGCAGCCCCCGTCGGACAGCGGACTATGGCTACACCTTC
TRBJ2-7	NA	NA	TRBV29-1	CSVENAGYEQYF	TGCAGCGTTGAAAACGCCGGGTACGAGCAGTACTTC
TRBJ1-5	NA	NA	TRBV28	CASTMGWGNQPQHF	TGTGCCAGCACCATGGGTTGGGGCAATCAGCCCCAGCATTTT
TRBJ2-2	TRBD1	NA	TRBV12-3/TRBV12-4	CATSKPGTGAGAGELFF	TGTGCCACCTCCAAGCCAGGGACAGGGGCAGGGGCCGGGGAGCTGTTTTTT
TRBJ2-5	NA	NA	TRBV6-2/TRBV6-3	CASSRTGTRQETQYF	TGTGCCAGCAGTCGTACCGGGACTCGCCAAGAGACCCAGTACTTC
TRBJ1-4	NA	once	TRBV19	CASSQGRDEKLFF	TGTGCCAGTAGTCAGGGCCGGGATGAAAAACTGTTTTTT
TRBJ1-2	NA	once	TRBV12-3/TRBV12-4	CASSRGSTPRGGYTF	TGTGCCAGCAGTCGGGGGTCTACCCCTCGGGGTGGCTACACCTTC
TRBJ2-3	TRBD1	NA	TRBV7-7	CASSQGQGGDTQYF	TGTGCCAGCAGCCAAGGACAGGGGGGAGATACGCAGTATTTT
TRBJ1-1	NA	NA	TRBV14	CASSPAMNTEAFF	TGTGCCAGCAGTCCTGCTATGAACACTGAAGCTTTCTTT
TRBJ1-2	NA	NA	TRBV6-2/TRBV6-3	CASSHRQSGYTF	TGTGCCAGCAGTCACCGACAGTCTGGCTACACCTTC
TRBJ2-4	NA	NA	TRBV12-3/TRBV12-4	CASSLLSENIQYF	TGTGCCAGCAGTTTATTATCAGAAAACATTCAGTACTTC
TRBJ1-1	TRBD1	NA	TRBV11-2	CASSLVQGGTEAFF	TGTGCCAGCAGCTTAGTTCAGGGGGGCACTGAAGCTTTCTTT
TRBJ2-3	NA	NA	TRBV18	CASSPSGFTSTDTQYF	TGTGCCAGCTCACCATCCGGGTTTACTAGCACAGATACGCAGTATTTT
TRBJ2-7	TRBD1	NA	TRBV3-1	CASSRDRGTKQYF	TGTGCCAGCAGCCGGGACAGGGGCACAAAGCAGTACTTC
TRBJ1-5	TRBD1	NA	TRBV19	CATTGTDYSNQPQHF	TGTGCCACTACAGGGACAGACTATAGCAATCAGCCCCAGCATTTT
TRBJ1-2	NA	few	TRBV6-5	CASSYAVNMGGYTF	TGTGCCAGCAGTTACGCCGTTAATATGGGTGGCTACACCTTC
TRBJ2-2	NA	NA	TRBV6-1	CASTLRTVNTGELFF	TGTGCCAGCACCCTGAGGACAGTTAACACCGGGGAGCTGTTTTTT
TRBJ2-1	TRBD2	NA	TRBV20-1	CSASAGAGNEQFF	TGCAGTGCTAGTGCGGGAGCGGGCAATGAGCAGTTCTTC
TRBJ1-1	NA	NA	TRBV3-1	CASSQTGGDRTEAFF	TGTGCCAGCAGCCAAACGGGGGGGGATCGCACTGAAGCTTTCTTT
TRBJ1-1	NA	NA	TRBV14	CASSPVGRGNTEAFF	TGTGCCAGCAGCCCCGTGGGGCGAGGGAACACTGAAGCTTTCTTT
TRBJ1-2	NA	NA	TRBV30	CAWSVGRIYGYTF	TGTGCCTGGAGTGTAGGCAGGATCTATGGCTACACCTTC
TRBJ2-2	NA	NA	TRBV12-3/TRBV12-4	CASSLGGSLAGELFF	TGTGCCAGCAGTTTAGGTGGGAGCTTGGCCGGGGAGCTGTTTTTT
TRBJ2-3	NA	NA	TRBV27	CASSNQYTQYF	TGTGCCAGCAGTAATCAGTATACGCAGTATTTT
TRBJ1-6	NA	NA	TRBV30	CAWSVYEYNSPLHF	TGTGCCTGGAGTGTTTATGAGTATAATTCACCCCTCCACTTT
TRBJ2-1	NA	NA	TRBV30	CASHTRANEQFF	TGTGCCTCACACACTCGAGCCAATGAGCAGTTCTTC
TRBJ2-7	TRBD1	NA	TRBV3-1	CASSLTGGEQYF	TGTGCCAGCAGCCTGACAGGGGGTGAGCAGTACTTC
TRBJ1-2	TRBD1	once	TRBV7-3	CASSFEQGIGYTF	TGTGCCAGCAGCTTTGAACAGGGGATAGGCTACACCTTC
TRBJ1-2	NA	once	TRBV27	CASSLGAGYGYTF	TGTGCCAGCAGTTTGGGGGCAGGATATGGCTACACCTTC
TRBJ2-1	TRBD2	NA	TRBV4-1	CASSQEPGVLLADGNEQFF	TGCGCCAGCAGCCAAGAACCAGGGGTTTTACTAGCGGACGGTAATGAGCAGTTCTTC
TRBJ1-1	NA	once	TRBV5-6	CASSLFRAVNTEAFF	TGTGCCAGCAGCCTCTTTAGGGCAGTGAACACTGAAGCTTTCTTT
TRBJ1-4	NA	NA	TRBV5-8	CASSLLGPSTTNEKLFF	TGTGCCAGCAGCCTCCTGGGGCCCTCCACAACTAATGAAAAACTGTTTTTT
TRBJ2-5	NA	NA	TRBV9	CASSDEPRETQYF	TGTGCCAGCAGCGACGAACCAAGGGAGACCCAGTACTTC
TRBJ2-3	NA	NA	TRBV6-5	CASALSTVADTQYF	TGTGCCAGTGCTCTCTCGACGGTCGCAGATACGCAGTATTTT
TRBJ1-1	NA	NA	TRBV5-1	CASSLFPGALSTEAFF	TGCGCCAGCAGCTTGTTTCCAGGGGCGCTGAGCACTGAAGCTTTCTTT
TRBJ2-1	NA	NA	TRBV6-2/TRBV6-3	CAIRGSRSSYNEQFF	TGTGCCATCCGGGGGAGCCGCTCCTCCTACAATGAGCAGTTCTTC
TRBJ2-2	NA	once	TRBV15	CATSREALNTGELFF	TGTGCCACCAGCAGAGAAGCGTTGAACACCGGGGAGCTGTTTTTT
TRBJ1-1	NA	NA	TRBV5-1	CASSLSTLMGTEAFF	TGCGCCAGCAGCTTGTCGACCTTAATGGGGACTGAAGCTTTCTTT
TRBJ1-5	TRBD1	NA	TRBV28	CASSPPNRGYSNQPQHF	TGTGCCAGCAGCCCACCGAACAGGGGATATAGCAATCAGCCCCAGCATTTT
TRBJ2-1	TRBD1	once	TRBV7-9	CASSTLTMRTGYWTEQFF	TGTGCCAGCAGCACCCTCACGATGAGGACAGGGTATTGGACTGAGCAGTTCTTC
TRBJ2-5	NA	once	TRBV30	CAWSWGVRETQYF	TGTGCCTGGAGTTGGGGGGTTCGAGAGACCCAGTACTTC
TRBJ2-7	NA	NA	TRBV12-3/TRBV12-4	CASSHDYEQYF	TGTGCCAGCAGTCATGATTACGAGCAGTACTTC
TRBJ1-5	NA	NA	TRBV20-1	CSARDTADQPQHF	TGCAGTGCTAGAGATACAGCTGATCAGCCCCAGCATTTT
TRBJ2-5	TRBD2	NA	TRBV7-3	CASSSGLAGETQYF	TGTGCCAGCAGCTCGGGACTAGCGGGAGAGACCCAGTACTTC
TRBJ1-2	NA	NA	TRBV19	CASSPAGRNYGYTF	TGTGCCAGTAGTCCGGCGGGCAGAAACTATGGCTACACCTTC